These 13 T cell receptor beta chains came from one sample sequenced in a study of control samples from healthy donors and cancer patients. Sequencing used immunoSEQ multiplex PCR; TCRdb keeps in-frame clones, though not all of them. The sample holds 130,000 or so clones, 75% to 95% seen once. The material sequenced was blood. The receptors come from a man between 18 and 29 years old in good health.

CDR3 residues: CASSLRSNQPQHF. For the CDR3, the DNA is TGTGCCAGCAGCTTACGGAGCAATCAGCCCCAGCATTTT. The rearrangement links TRBV7-2 to TRBJ1-5; D call uncertain. The CDR3 length is 13 residues. Trimming stripped 2 bases from V and 1 base from J, with 3 bases between. CDR1 is SGHTA, CDR2 FQGNSA, per germline.

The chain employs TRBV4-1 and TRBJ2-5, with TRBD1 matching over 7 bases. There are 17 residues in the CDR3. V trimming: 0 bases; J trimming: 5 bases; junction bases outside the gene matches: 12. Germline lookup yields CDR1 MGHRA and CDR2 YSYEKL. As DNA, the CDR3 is TGCGCCAGCAGCCAAGATCGGGACAGTGTGGGACCCGAGACCCAGTACTTC. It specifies CASSQDRDSVGPETQYF.

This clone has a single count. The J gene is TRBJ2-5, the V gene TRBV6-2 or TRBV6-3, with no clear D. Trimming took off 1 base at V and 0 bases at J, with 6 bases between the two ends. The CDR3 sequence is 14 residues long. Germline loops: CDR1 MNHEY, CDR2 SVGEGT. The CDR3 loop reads CASSYLGHQETQYF. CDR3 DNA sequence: TGTGCCAGCAGTTACTTAGGGCACCAAGAGACCCAGTACTTC.

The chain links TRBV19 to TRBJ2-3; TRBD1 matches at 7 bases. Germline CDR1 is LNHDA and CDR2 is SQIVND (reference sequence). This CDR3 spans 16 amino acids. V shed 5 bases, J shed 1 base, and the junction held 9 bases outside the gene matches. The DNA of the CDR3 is TGTGCCAGTAGTTTTTTGCTCCAGGGGGGCACAGATACGCAGTATTTT. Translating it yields CASSFLLQGGTDTQYF.

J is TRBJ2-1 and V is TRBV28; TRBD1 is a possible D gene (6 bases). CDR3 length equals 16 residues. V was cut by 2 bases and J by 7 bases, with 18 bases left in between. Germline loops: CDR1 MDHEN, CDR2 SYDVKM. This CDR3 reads CASSLIPGAGRNEQFF. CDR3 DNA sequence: TGTGCCAGCAGTTTAATCCCAGGGGCCGGTAGAAATGAGCAGTTCTTC.

The CDR3 reads CASSLQPGENAGANVLTF. The CDR3 DNA sequence: TGTGCCAGCAGCCTCCAGCCAGGGGAAAACGCTGGGGCCAACGTCCTGACTTTC. The J gene is TRBJ2-6, the V gene TRBV14; D may be TRBD1 (6 bases). Germline V lookup: CDR1 SGHDN, CDR2 FVKESK. The CDR3 extends over 18 amino acids. Trimming stripped 4 bases from V and 2 bases from J, with 18 bases between.

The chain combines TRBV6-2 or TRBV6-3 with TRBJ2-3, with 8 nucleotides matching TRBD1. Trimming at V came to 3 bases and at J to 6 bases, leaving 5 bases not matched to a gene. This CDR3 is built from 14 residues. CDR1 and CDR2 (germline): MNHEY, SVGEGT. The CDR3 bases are TGTGCCAGCAGTTATTCGGGGGACAGGGATACGCAGTATTTT. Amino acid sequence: CASSYSGDRDTQYF.

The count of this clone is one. This CDR3 is CASRRQGQSYYGYTF. Here the CDR3 DNA reads TGTGCCAGCAGAAGACAGGGGCAAAGTTACTATGGCTACACCTTC. The chain links TRBV28 to TRBJ1-2; 8 bases map to TRBD1. The germline V gene encodes CDR1 MDHEN and CDR2 SYDVKM. This CDR3 has 15 amino acids. Trimming removed 6 bases from V and 3 bases from J; junction bases left unmatched: 9.

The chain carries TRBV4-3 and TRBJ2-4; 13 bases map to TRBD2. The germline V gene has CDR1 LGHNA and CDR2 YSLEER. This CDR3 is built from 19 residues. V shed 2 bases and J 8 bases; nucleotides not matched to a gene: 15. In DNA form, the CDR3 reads TGCGCCAGCAGCCAATCGACTAGCGGGGGGCACAAGAATGACCACATTCAGTACTTC. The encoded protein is CASSQSTSGGHKNDHIQYF.

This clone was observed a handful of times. The CDR3 sequence: CASSPGWGGGTDTQYF. DNA for the CDR3: TGTGCCAGCAGTCCCGGTTGGGGCGGGGGAACAGATACGCAGTATTTT. The chain joins TRBV27 to TRBJ2-3, with 7 bases matching TRBD2. Trimming at V came to 5 bases and at J to 3 bases, leaving 11 bases not matched to a gene. Germline loops: CDR1 MNHEY, CDR2 SMNVEV (reference sequence). The CDR3 runs 16 residues.

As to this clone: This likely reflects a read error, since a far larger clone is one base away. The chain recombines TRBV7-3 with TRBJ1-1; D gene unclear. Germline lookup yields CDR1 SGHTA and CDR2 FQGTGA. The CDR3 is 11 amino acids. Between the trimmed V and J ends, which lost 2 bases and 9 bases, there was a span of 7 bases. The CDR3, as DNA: TGTGCCAGCAGCTTAGGGCAGAAAGCTTTCTTT. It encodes CASSLGQKAFF.

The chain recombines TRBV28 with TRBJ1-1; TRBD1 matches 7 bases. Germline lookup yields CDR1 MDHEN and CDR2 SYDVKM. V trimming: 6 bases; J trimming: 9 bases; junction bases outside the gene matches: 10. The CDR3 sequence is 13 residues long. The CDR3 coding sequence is TGTGCCAGCAGACCTACCCAGGGGGAGAAAGCTTTCTTT. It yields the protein CASRPTQGEKAFF.

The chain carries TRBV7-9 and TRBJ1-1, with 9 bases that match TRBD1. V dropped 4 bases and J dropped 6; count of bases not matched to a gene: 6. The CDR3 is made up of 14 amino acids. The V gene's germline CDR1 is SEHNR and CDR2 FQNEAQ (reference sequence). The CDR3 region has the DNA TGTGCCAGCAGCTCGTCACAGGGGGCACCTGAAGCTTTCTTT. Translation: CASSSSQGAPEAFF.